Described below is a single T cell receptor beta chain sequence and its context. The data are from a study of blood T cell repertoires in COVID-19. Across the study: COVID-19 samples, acute and convalescent, were from the United States, Italy and Spain. T cells, B-cell-depleted T cells, or PBMCs provided the cDNA or gDNA that served as material.

The V gene end was trimmed by 7 bases and the J gene end by 3 bases; junction bases not matched to a gene: 7. CDR1 is MNHNY, CDR2 SVGAGI, per germline (reference sequence). This CDR3 contains 14 residues. Under the authors' procedure: Estimation of nucleated cell counts was performed using reference gene primer amplification. Measured with immunoSEQ multiplex PCR; TCRdb has only the in-frame clones, and not every one. From that table come the V and J calls and clone size; the DNA was used to work out D and trimming. The sample lists 150,000 to 200,000 clones, about four fifths occurring once. The specimen was peripheral blood. The TCR comes from a man in his 60s with active or convalescent COVID-19. The genes are TRBV6-6 and TRBJ2-7; 9 bases line up with TRBD1. CDR3 bases: TGTGCCAGCACCGCGACAGGGGGGGGCTACGAGCAGTACTTC. Its protein product is CASTATGGGYEQYF.